Listed below are T cell receptor beta chains from one sample, sequenced in a study of T cells after yellow fever vaccination. TCRdb re-called the 5' RACE reads through MiXCR, storing one row per CDR3 protein. The table has about 360,000 distinct CDR3 sequences, approximately 5.7% seen once. The material sequenced was PBMCs, taken 5 days after the yellow fever booster vaccination. These receptors originate from a man aged 25 to 40 who received the YFV17D yellow fever vaccine. Each CDR3 is given with its conserved first and last residue. A D gene is named only where the DNA matches it firmly. Some rows have no size entry. The others give once, few or many, or a class for an expanded clone.

TRBV20-1	TRBD1	few	TRBJ2-2	CSAGTGAGELFF	TGCAGCGCCGGGACAGGGGCCGGGGAGCTGTTTTTT
TRBV11-2	-	few	TRBJ2-3	CASSLGDRVYADTQYF	TGTGCCAGCAGCTTGGGCGACCGAGTGTATGCAGATACGCAGTATTTT
TRBV29-1	TRBD2	-	TRBJ2-2	CSVESTSGRFVGELFF	TGCAGCGTTGAATCCACTAGCGGGAGATTTGTCGGGGAGCTGTTTTTT
TRBV12-3/TRBV12-4	-	many	TRBJ2-7	CASSIHRDSYEQYF	TGTGCCAGCAGTATACACCGGGACTCCTACGAGCAGTACTTC
TRBV6-5	-	-	TRBJ1-6	CASSYRGGNSPLHF	TGTGCCAGCAGTTACCGCGGGGGAAATTCACCCCTCCACTTT
TRBV18	TRBD2	few	TRBJ2-1	CASSPDPPGLAGDEQFF	TGTGCCAGCTCACCAGACCCTCCGGGACTAGCGGGAGATGAGCAGTTCTTC
TRBV5-1	TRBD1	few	TRBJ2-2	CASSLRSGQESNTGELFF	TGCGCCAGCAGCCTGAGGTCTGGACAGGAAAGTAACACCGGGGAGCTGTTTTTT
TRBV20-1	TRBD1	few	TRBJ2-4	CSARGTRGSTTKNIQYF	TGCAGTGCTAGGGGGACCAGGGGGTCAACCACCAAAAACATTCAGTACTTC
TRBV28	-	-	TRBJ2-4	CASGLSERGTKNIQYF	TGTGCCAGCGGTTTATCAGAACGCGGTACCAAAAACATTCAGTACTTC
TRBV5-1	TRBD1	-	TRBJ2-7	CASSPGTGLYSSYEQYF	TGCGCCAGCAGCCCAGGGACAGGACTATACAGCTCCTACGAGCAGTACTTC
TRBV5-4	-	-	TRBJ2-1	CASSPVAEGKYEQFF	TGTGCCAGCAGCCCAGTTGCGGAGGGGAAGTATGAGCAGTTCTTC
TRBV12-3/TRBV12-4	TRBD1	many	TRBJ1-5	CASRTGNSNQPQHF	TGTGCCAGCAGGACAGGGAATAGTAATCAGCCCCAGCATTTT
TRBV18	-	-	TRBJ1-2	CASSPSTGRSGYTF	TGTGCCAGCTCACCATCTACAGGGCGGAGTGGCTACACCTTC
TRBV7-2	TRBD2	-	TRBJ2-3	CASSLVLSGPPDTQYF	TGTGCCAGCAGCTTAGTTCTTAGCGGGCCCCCAGATACGCAGTATTTT
TRBV7-9	-	many	TRBJ2-6	CASSLGTGSGANVLTF	TGTGCCAGCAGCTTGGGGACGGGGTCTGGGGCCAACGTCCTGACTTTC
TRBV20-1	-	-	TRBJ2-7	CSARRGAETYEQYF	TGCAGTGCTAGACGGGGGGCGGAAACCTACGAGCAGTACTTC
TRBV6-2/TRBV6-3	-	-	TRBJ2-7	CASSYPRDRPDGFYEQYF	TGTGCCAGCAGTTACCCCCGGGACCGTCCGGACGGGTTCTACGAGCAGTACTTC
TRBV12-3/TRBV12-4	-	-	TRBJ2-7	CASSLSGPSYEQYF	TGTGCCAGCAGTTTAAGCGGGCCATCCTACGAGCAGTACTTC
TRBV7-2	TRBD2	-	TRBJ2-3	CASRSLAGGRADTQYF	TGTGCCAGCAGATCCCTAGCGGGAGGGCGCGCAGATACGCAGTATTTT
TRBV7-9	TRBD1	many	TRBJ2-5	CASSLGTGEYF	TGTGCCAGCAGCTTGGGGACAGGGGAGTACTTC
TRBV15	-	few	TRBJ2-3	CATSRTGLSTDTQYF	TGTGCCACCAGCAGAACAGGGCTCAGCACAGATACGCAGTATTTT
TRBV20-1	-	many	TRBJ2-5	CSARDSAVETQYF	TGCAGTGCTAGAGATTCAGCGGTTGAGACCCAGTACTTC
TRBV4-2	TRBD1	few	TRBJ2-7	CASSHGTGNYEQYF	TGTGCCAGCAGCCACGGGACAGGGAACTACGAGCAGTACTTC
TRBV6-5	-	few	TRBJ2-7	CASSYGGNEYEQYF	TGTGCCAGCAGTTATGGCGGGAACGAATACGAGCAGTACTTC
TRBV7-2	-	few	TRBJ1-6	CASSSTGTAGSPLHF	TGTGCCAGCAGCTCGACCGGGACGGCAGGTTCACCCCTCCACTTT
TRBV5-1	TRBD2	few	TRBJ2-5	CASGGGRVETQYF	TGCGCCAGCGGCGGGGGGCGCGTAGAGACCCAGTACTTC
TRBV7-9	-	-	TRBJ1-5	CASSEQSGQPQHF	TGTGCCAGCAGCGAACAAAGTGGGCAGCCCCAGCATTTT
TRBV7-2	-	-	TRBJ2-5	CASSLEALETQYF	TGTGCCAGCAGCTTAGAGGCTCTGGAGACCCAGTACTTC
TRBV20-1	-	-	TRBJ2-1	CSAQEGTSSNEQFF	TGCAGTGCTCAGGAGGGGACTTCCTCAAATGAGCAGTTCTTC
TRBV19	-	few	TRBJ2-7	CASSGNPYEQYF	TGTGCCAGTAGCGGGAACCCCTACGAGCAGTACTTC
TRBV19	-	-	TRBJ1-1	CASSRTTGISKVAFF	TGTGCCAGTAGTCGGACTACAGGGATCTCTAAAGTCGCTTTCTTT
TRBV7-2	-	many	TRBJ2-4	CASSLNGLAKNIQYF	TGTGCCAGCAGCTTAAACGGGCTAGCCAAAAACATTCAGTACTTC
TRBV20-1	-	many	TRBJ2-1	CSASPRAPNEQFF	TGCAGTGCCAGTCCCCGGGCCCCCAATGAGCAGTTCTTC
TRBV7-9	-	-	TRBJ2-3	CASSLAQGRADTQYF	TGTGCCAGCAGCTTAGCTCAGGGAAGGGCAGATACGCAGTATTTT
TRBV7-3	-	many	TRBJ2-1	CASSGGHVEQFF	TGTGCCAGCAGCGGCGGACATGTAGAGCAGTTCTTC
TRBV7-9	TRBD2	-	TRBJ2-1	CASSFRLAGSNEQFF	TGTGCCAGCAGCTTCCGACTAGCGGGATCCAATGAGCAGTTCTTC
TRBV18	TRBD1	few	TRBJ2-1	CASSPPGQGQYNEQFF	TGTGCCAGCTCACCACCGGGACAGGGGCAATACAATGAGCAGTTCTTC
TRBV12-3/TRBV12-4	-	many	TRBJ1-5	CASRLAAGQPQHF	TGTGCCAGCAGACTGGCGGCGGGTCAGCCCCAGCATTTT
TRBV20-1	TRBD2	-	TRBJ2-1	CSARDRSGGRVSGEQFF	TGCAGTGCTAGAGATCGGTCGGGCGGGAGGGTTTCCGGTGAGCAGTTCTTC
TRBV3-1	-	few	TRBJ2-5	CASSLEPGRKTQYF	TGTGCCAGCAGCCTGGAACCTGGAAGGAAGACCCAGTACTTC
TRBV28	TRBD2	-	TRBJ2-3	CASTPVLAGSTDTQYF	TGTGCCAGCACCCCCGTGCTAGCGGGAAGCACAGATACGCAGTATTTT
TRBV3-1	TRBD1	few	TRBJ2-7	CASSPGQGAWYEQYF	TGTGCCAGCAGCCCGGGACAGGGGGCATGGTACGAGCAGTACTTC
TRBV27	-	many	TRBJ2-3	CASSLARLRGNTQYF	TGTGCCAGCAGTTTAGCCAGACTTCGAGGAAATACGCAGTATTTT
TRBV28	TRBD1	few	TRBJ1-5	CATRTGERQPQHF	TGTGCCACGAGGACAGGAGAGAGGCAGCCCCAGCATTTT
TRBV7-9	-	-	TRBJ2-1	CAGKGDNEQFF	TGTGCCGGTAAAGGGGACAATGAGCAGTTCTTC
TRBV29-1	TRBD1	few	TRBJ2-2	CSVQGPDRVTGELFF	TGCAGCGTTCAAGGCCCGGACAGGGTCACCGGGGAGCTGTTTTTT
TRBV5-1	-	-	TRBJ2-7	CASSTTGYTYEQYF	TGCGCCAGCAGCACCACGGGTTACACCTACGAGCAGTACTTC
TRBV4-3	-	many	TRBJ2-3	CASSQDGFEGEDTQYF	TGCGCCAGCAGCCAAGATGGGTTCGAGGGAGAAGATACGCAGTATTTT
TRBV29-1	-	few	TRBJ1-2	CSAGARQSYTF	TGCAGCGCTGGGGCTCGACAGAGCTACACCTTC
TRBV12-3/TRBV12-4	-	few	TRBJ2-6	CASTRSSGANVLTF	TGTGCCAGCACCAGGTCCTCTGGGGCCAACGTCCTGACTTTC
TRBV20-1	-	many	TRBJ2-1	CSAIMNEQFF	TGCAGTGCTATAATGAATGAGCAGTTCTTC
TRBV5-8	-	many	TRBJ2-7	CASSLLWYEQYF	TGTGCCAGCAGCTTGCTTTGGTACGAGCAGTACTTC
TRBV6-2/TRBV6-3	TRBD2	-	TRBJ2-7	CASSWTSGRYWSYEQYF	TGTGCCAGCAGCTGGACTAGCGGGAGATATTGGTCCTACGAGCAGTACTTC
TRBV5-6	-	-	TRBJ1-1	CASSTGLTNTEAFF	TGTGCCAGCAGCACCGGACTGACGAACACTGAAGCTTTCTTT
TRBV7-9	TRBD1	-	TRBJ2-3	CASSGQGPDTQYF	TGTGCCAGCAGCGGACAGGGGCCAGATACGCAGTATTTT
TRBV29-1	TRBD1	-	TRBJ1-3	CSALTGTGTGNTIYF	TGCAGCGCTCTAACCGGGACAGGGACTGGAAACACCATATATTTT
TRBV3-1	-	-	TRBJ1-2	CASSQGSRGDYGYTF	TGTGCCAGCAGCCAAGGCTCCAGGGGCGACTATGGCTACACCTTC
TRBV5-4	TRBD2	few	TRBJ2-1	CASSSQTSGVYNEQFF	TGTGCCAGCAGCTCCCAGACTAGCGGCGTTTACAATGAGCAGTTCTTC